The TCR beta chain under discussion was sequenced for a study of T cell changes during pregnancy in multiple sclerosis. This table comes from immunoSEQ multiplex PCR, and its TCRdb copy is limited to in-frame clones, with some not included. The sample has 60,000 to 75,000 clones; roughly 88% are singletons. This clone has a handful of counts. The germline CDR1 and CDR2 sequences are SNHLY and FYNNEI. J gave up 6 bases and V 8 bases, and 9 bases lay outside the gene matches. This CDR3 has 14 amino acids. The chain is built from TRBV2 and TRBJ1-4, with 7 bases identical to TRBD1. The sequenced sample was peripheral blood, obtained in the third trimester of pregnancy. The clonotype was recovered from a female donor with multiple sclerosis, enrolled in a pregnancy study. CDR3 sequence (DNA): TGTGCCAGCGCCTCACAGGGGAGTTATGAAAAACTGTTTTTT. It codes for CASASQGSYEKLFF.